This TCR beta chain stems from a study of T cell repertoires in cytomegalovirus infection. Study summary: CMV epitopes in the study were HLA-C-restricted (recently identified) and HLA-B-restricted (well studied). The public TCR beta signatures pointed to both CMV infection and matching HLA type. Regarding the study as a whole: What dominated the ex vivo response were HLA-C-restricted CMV-specific TCR beta clonotypes. Cumulative public TCR beta family frequency identified carriers of CMV plus the relevant HLA.

Regarding this clonotype: The antigen is unknown.

Trimming pared 4 bases from V and 0 bases from J, leaving 9 bases between. Germline V gene lookup returns CDR1 SEHNR and CDR2 FQNEAQ (reference sequence). The CDR3 is made up of 14 amino acids. Using its own MiXCR run on the reads, TCRdb lists one record per CDR3 protein. The data contain approximately 910,000 distinct CDR3 sequences, around 30% of them singletons. The gene calls are TRBV7-9 and TRBJ1-2, with D possibly TRBD1 on 5 matching bases. The clonotype was recovered from a human donor in good health (CMV status not recorded). Some clones in this sample may be carry-over from other donors' samples. The source material was cultured CD8+ T cells from PBMCs, sampled from culture after CMV antigen stimulation. This CDR3 is CASSWDSANYGYTF. The DNA for the CDR3 is TGTGCCAGCAGCTGGGACTCTGCTAACTATGGCTACACCTTC.